Listed below are T cell receptor beta chains from one sample, sequenced in a study of cytomegalovirus exposure and HLA in healthy donors. Using immunoSEQ multiplex PCR, the repertoire was profiled, and TCRdb retains in-frame clones only, with some absent. In the table there are around 200,000 clones, around 89% of which are singletons. Source material: PBMCs. Receptors originate from a woman under 30 in good health and CMV-seronegative. Each CDR3 is given with its conserved first and last residue. D genes are given only for firm matches. Size is omitted from some rows. Given values are once, few, many or a class for expanded clones.

abundance,d_gene,j_gene,v_gene,CDR3nt,CDR3aa
few,.,TRBJ2-1,TRBV7-8,TGTGCCAGCACCTTGTTGCGCGGCGGCAATGAGCAGTTCTTC,CASTLLRGGNEQFF
.,.,TRBJ1-4,TRBV4-2,TGTGCCAGCAGCCAGGGCAGGGGCGGTGAAAAACTGTTTTTT,CASSQGRGGEKLFF
.,TRBD2,TRBJ2-1,TRBV2,TGTGCCAGCAGTAGACTAGCGGGGGGGCGAGAGCAGTTCTTC,CASSRLAGGREQFF
once,TRBD1,TRBJ1-1,TRBV5-1,TGCGCCAGCAGCTTAGGAGAATTAAGGGGGCCGGGTGAAGCTTTCTTT,CASSLGELRGPGEAFF
.,.,TRBJ1-1,TRBV6-5,TGTGCCAGCAGTCCGTTTAGAGGGGAGGGTACTGAAGCTTTCTTT,CASSPFRGEGTEAFF
.,TRBD1,TRBJ2-5,TRBV7-8,TGTGCCAGCCTCGACAGGGGTCAAGAGACCCAGTACTTC,CASLDRGQETQYF
.,.,TRBJ1-2,TRBV6-5,TGTGCCAGCAGTTTCGGCAGGGCCGGCTACACCTTC,CASSFGRAGYTF
.,.,TRBJ1-1,TRBV6-6,TGTGCCAGCAGCCGTACCGGGACATTCAACACTGAAGCTTTCTTT,CASSRTGTFNTEAFF
.,TRBD2,TRBJ2-1,TRBV6-5,TGTGCCAGCAGAGCGGGAGTTGTAAATGAGCAGTTCTTC,CASRAGVVNEQFF
.,.,TRBJ1-1,TRBV5-6,TGTGCCAGCAGCTTGGTAGTGCACACTGAAGCTTTCTTT,CASSLVVHTEAFF